Shown below are 5 T cell receptor beta chains from a single sample sequenced in a study of T cells after yellow fever vaccination. TCRdb recomputed calls from the 5' RACE reads with MiXCR, one row per CDR3 protein. The sample records hundreds of thousands of distinct CDR3 sequences, around 19% being singletons. The sequencing here drew on PBMCs, taken before the yellow fever booster vaccination. These receptors came from a man aged 18 to 30 who received the YFV17D yellow fever vaccine.

This chain uses TRBV27 with TRBJ2-3; no clear D gene. Trimming removed 6 bases from V and 0 bases from J, with 7 bases in between. Per germline, CDR1 MNHEY and CDR2 SMNVEV (reference sequence). CDR3 size: 13 residues. The CDR3 region is CASRIFSTDTQYF. CDR3 nucleotide sequence: TGTGCCAGCAGGATATTTAGCACAGATACGCAGTATTTT.

The chain carries TRBV19 and TRBJ1-1, with 7 bases fitting TRBD1. V lost 5 bases and J lost 5; bases outside the gene matches: 8. Germline V gene lookup returns CDR1 LNHDA and CDR2 SQIVND (reference sequence). The CDR3 runs 14 residues. For the CDR3, the DNA is TGTGCCAGTAGTCCGACAGGGTGGGCGACTGAAGCTTTCTTT. It encodes CASSPTGWATEAFF.

V gene TRBV20-1 combines with J gene TRBJ1-5, with 7 bases lining up with TRBD1. The V gene end was trimmed by 0 bases and the J gene end by 3 bases; junction bases not matched to a gene: 5. The CDR3 loop spans 15 amino acids. The V gene's germline CDR1 is DFQATT and CDR2 SNEGSKA (reference sequence). The CDR3 sequence is CSARDRQGSNQPQHF. For the CDR3, the DNA is TGCAGTGCTAGAGATAGACAGGGATCCAATCAGCCCCAGCATTTT.

This clonotype was counted between two and nine times. The chain is built from TRBV20-1 and TRBJ2-1; TRBD1 matches 8 bases. This CDR3 is built from 14 residues. CDR1 is DFQATT and CDR2 is SNEGSKA in the germline V gene (reference sequence). The V and J ends lost 6 bases and 6 bases, in that order; junction bases with no gene match: 10. The CDR3, as DNA: TGCAGTGCGGTGGGGACAGGAGCGATCAATGAGCAGTTCTTC. It specifies CSAVGTGAINEQFF.

This clonotype was detected many times. The chain has TRBV5-6 and TRBJ1-5; D might be TRBD1 (5 bases). CDR3 size: 15 residues. Germline V gene lookup returns CDR1 SGHDT and CDR2 YYEEEE. Trimming stripped 2 bases from V and 5 bases from J, with 14 bases between. The CDR3 here is CASSLSGAGHQPQHF. Here the CDR3 DNA reads TGTGCCAGCAGCTTATCCGGGGCCGGGCATCAGCCCCAGCATTTT.